Listed here are 31 T cell receptor beta chains from one sample, sequenced in a study of blood T cell repertoires in COVID-19. Only in-frame clones appear in the TCRdb table, and some are missing; sequencing was by immunoSEQ multiplex PCR. The table records roughly 250,000 clones, approximately 90% of them present only once. Sequencing was done on a sample of peripheral blood. The receptors derive from a woman in her thirties or forties with acute or convalescent COVID-19.

The chain combines TRBV19 with TRBJ1-5; TRBD1 matches at 7 bases. The CDR3 contains 18 residues. V shed 3 bases and J 4 bases; nucleotides not matched to a gene: 15. The germline V gene has CDR1 LNHDA and CDR2 SQIVND (reference sequence). DNA for the CDR3: TGTGCCAGTAGTATTCGGGTAGGGGACAGAGAAAGAAATCAGCCCCAGCATTTT. Translating it yields CASSIRVGDRERNQPQHF.

J is TRBJ1-1 and V is TRBV20-1; 7 bases are a match to TRBD1. This CDR3 comprises 11 residues. Germline V gene data show CDR1 as DFQATT and CDR2 as SNEGSKA (reference sequence). Unmatched junction bases numbered 7, after V lost 5 bases and J lost 10 bases. CDR3 nucleotides: TGCAGTGCTGGGGACAGATCAACAGCTTTCTTT. Encoded protein: CSAGDRSTAFF.

This chain joins TRBV7-3 and TRBJ2-3, with D possibly TRBD2 on 7 matching bases. Trimming left V 5 bases short and J 1 base short, with 19 bases between. This CDR3 region has 17 residues. Germline CDR1 is SGHTA and CDR2 is FQGTGA. The CDR3 protein is CASSPAAAGARTDTQYF. In DNA form, the CDR3 reads TGTGCCAGCAGCCCTGCGGCCGCGGGGGCCCGCACAGATACGCAGTATTTT.

CDR3 residues: CASRRQTGELFF. Here the CDR3 DNA reads TGTGCCAGCAGGCGTCAAACCGGGGAGCTGTTTTTT. The gene calls are TRBV2 and TRBJ2-2, with D unresolved. The CDR3 has 12 amino acids. Germline lookup yields CDR1 SNHLY and CDR2 FYNNEI. V lost 6 bases and J lost 5, with 7 bases in between.

The chain carries TRBV29-1 and TRBJ1-2; 8 positions agree with TRBD1. The junction had 6 bases not matched to a gene; V was cut back by 7 bases and J by 2 bases. This CDR3 has 13 amino acids. Germline CDR1 is SQVTM and CDR2 is ANQGSEA. The CDR3 loop reads CSARGQANYGYTF. The CDR3 coding sequence is TGCAGCGCTCGGGGACAGGCAAACTATGGCTACACCTTC.

V gene TRBV6-1 combines with J gene TRBJ2-7, with TRBD1 matching 7 bases. Looked up from germline, CDR1 is MNHNS and CDR2 is SASEGT. This CDR3 is built from 13 residues. V lost 5 bases to trimming and J lost 6 bases; unmatched junction nucleotides: 7. The CDR3 here is CASSRGQLVEQYV. CDR3 DNA sequence: TGTGCCAGCAGTAGGGGACAGTTGGTCGAGCAGTACGTC.

This clone was seen only a few times. J is TRBJ1-6 and V is TRBV11-2, with 7 positions matching TRBD1. The CDR3 extends over 16 amino acids. Germline CDR1 SGHAT, CDR2 FQNNGV. Losses at the gene ends were 5 bases for V and 12 bases for J; bases not matched to a gene: 16. The CDR3 DNA sequence: TGTGCCAGCAGCCCTACCCCGGACAGGCTTGATTTACCCCTCCACTTT. Amino acid sequence: CASSPTPDRLDLPLHF.

V is TRBV7-2 and J is TRBJ1-2; maybe TRBD1 (5 bases). With 1 base removed from V and 4 bases from J, the gap between germline ends came to 16 bases. The CDR3 is 16 residues long. Looked up from germline, CDR1 is SGHTA and CDR2 is FQGNSA. CDR3 bases: TGTGCCAGCAGCTTAGACTGGGGCTCTAAACTCTATGGCTACACCTTC. Protein: CASSLDWGSKLYGYTF.

The V call is TRBV28, the J call TRBJ2-2, with 10 nucleotides matching TRBD2. CDR3 length: 17 residues. Germline V gene data show CDR1 as MDHEN and CDR2 as SYDVKM. V lost 5 bases, J lost 3 bases, and 9 bases stayed unmatched. CDR3 amino acids: CASSDPGTSAYTGELFF. The CDR3 coding sequence is TGTGCCAGCAGTGACCCCGGGACTAGCGCGTACACCGGGGAGCTGTTTTTT.

The chain employs TRBV11-2 and TRBJ1-2; maybe TRBD1 (5 bases). The CDR3 loop spans 17 amino acids. Trimming took off 6 bases at V and 3 bases at J, with 23 bases between the two ends. The germline gives CDR1 SGHAT, CDR2 FQNNGV. CDR3 loop: CASRTIRASPGDYGYTF. The DNA for the CDR3 is TGTGCCAGCAGAACAATCCGGGCCTCCCCGGGGGACTATGGCTACACCTTC.

The chain employs TRBV5-1 and TRBJ1-2; D is ambiguous. The V and J ends lost 5 bases and 3 bases respectively, with 17 bases between them. CDR1 and CDR2 (germline): SGHRS, YFSETQ. CDR3 length: 15 amino acids. The CDR3 reads CASRPEGAPYYGYTF. The CDR3 DNA sequence: TGCGCCAGCAGACCTGAAGGAGCTCCCTACTATGGCTACACCTTC.

The chain uses TRBV20-1 and TRBJ1-4; no clear D. Trimming removed 3 bases at V and 5 bases at J, with 7 bases between. The CDR3 loop spans 12 amino acids. From germline, CDR1 is DFQATT and CDR2 SNEGSKA (reference sequence). The CDR3 region has the DNA TGCAGTGCTAGTGGCAGGAATGAAAAACTGTTTTTT. This sequence encodes CSASGRNEKLFF.

The chain employs TRBV5-1 and TRBJ1-2; 12 nucleotides agree with TRBD1. Germline V gene lookup returns CDR1 SGHRS and CDR2 YFSETQ. The CDR3 is made up of 15 amino acids. After removal of 3 bases from V and 4 bases from J, the junction contained 4 bases not matched to a gene. CDR3 region: CASSSGQGAIYGYTF. DNA for the CDR3: TGCGCCAGCAGCTCGGGACAGGGGGCGATCTATGGCTACACCTTC.

This clone has just one count. This chain connects TRBV5-4 to TRBJ1-2; D is unresolved. Germline assignment: CDR1 SGHNT and CDR2 YYREEE (reference sequence). This CDR3 is built from 13 residues. V shed 5 bases and J shed 2 bases, with 10 bases lying between them. CDR3 sequence reads: CASSSDWNYGYTF. CDR3 DNA sequence: TGTGCCAGCAGTTCCGACTGGAACTATGGCTACACCTTC.

The chain joins TRBV6-5 to TRBJ1-4, with D unresolved. Germline CDR1 and CDR2: MNHEY and SVGAGI. With 5 bases removed from V and 0 bases from J, the gap between germline ends came to 10 bases. The CDR3 covers 15 residues. The DNA for the CDR3 is TGTGCCAGCAGTCCAAGGAGGGCAACTAATGAAAAACTGTTTTTT. Protein sequence: CASSPRRATNEKLFF.

This clone turned up a few times. CDR3 in amino acids: CASSSGVSYEQYV. The DNA of the CDR3 is TGTGCCAGCAGCTCGGGGGTCAGCTACGAGCAGTACGTC. V gene TRBV11-2 combines with J gene TRBJ2-7; D possibly corresponds to TRBD2 (6 bases). The CDR3 spans 13 residues. Germline V gene lookup returns CDR1 SGHAT and CDR2 FQNNGV. Deletions cut 4 bases from V and 3 bases from J, with 10 bases between.

CDR3 nucleotides: TGTGCCAGCTCACCATTATCCCAGGACTTTAACACCGGGGAGCTGTTTTTT. Its translation: CASSPLSQDFNTGELFF. The chain carries TRBV18 and TRBJ2-2; tentative D call: TRBD2 (5 bases). Trimming shortened V by 2 bases and J by 2 bases, and 15 bases separated the two germline ends. Per the germline V gene, CDR1 is KGHSH and CDR2 is LQKENI. The CDR3 covers 17 residues.

The rearrangement joins TRBV7-8 to TRBJ1-2, with TRBD1 as a possible D gene (5 bases). CDR3 length: 15 residues. The germline CDR1 and CDR2 sequences are SGHVS and FQNEAQ. V was cut by 2 bases and J by 8 bases, with 18 bases left in between. The CDR3 protein is CASSLLGGPAKGYTF. The CDR3 nucleotides are TGTGCCAGCAGCTTATTGGGGGGACCGGCTAAGGGCTACACCTTC.

CDR3 DNA sequence: TGCAGTGCTAGTTCGGGGGGGGTCTATAGCAATCAGCCCCAGCATTTT. Its protein product is CSASSGGVYSNQPQHF. J is TRBJ1-5 and V is TRBV20-1; tentatively, D is TRBD1 (5 bases). This CDR3 comprises 16 residues. Germline V gives CDR1 DFQATT, CDR2 SNEGSKA (reference sequence). V lost 3 bases and J lost 0, with 15 bases in between.

V is TRBV15 and J is TRBJ1-5, with no clear D. Germline CDR1 and CDR2: LNHNV and YYDKDF (reference sequence). CDR3 length equals 14 residues. V lost 5 bases to trimming and J lost 1 base, with 9 bases between them. The CDR3 here is CATSDTVSNQPQHF. The CDR3 region has the DNA TGTGCCACCAGCGATACGGTGAGCAATCAGCCCCAGCATTTT.

J is TRBJ2-3 and V is TRBV29-1; no clear D. The CDR3 consists of 11 residues. Trimming stripped 7 bases from V and 0 bases from J, with 5 bases between. Germline V lookup: CDR1 SQVTM, CDR2 ANQGSEA. The CDR3 region is CSGHSTDTQYF. CDR3 coding DNA: TGCAGCGGACACAGCACAGATACGCAGTATTTT.

The count of this clone is one. This rearrangement joins TRBV5-4 to TRBJ2-5; the match to TRBD2 covers 7 bases. With V trimmed by 4 bases and J by 4 bases, 19 bases remained unmatched. The germline V gene has CDR1 SGHNT and CDR2 YYREEE (reference sequence). CDR3 length: 18 residues. The CDR3 reads CASSPFLGFVGGGETQYF. The CDR3 region has the DNA TGTGCCAGCAGCCCATTTCTCGGGTTCGTGGGGGGGGGAGAGACCCAGTACTTC.

The chain recombines TRBV7-2 with TRBJ2-1; maybe TRBD2 (5 bases). The length of the CDR3 is 14 residues. Trimming removed 3 bases from V and 5 bases from J, with 11 bases in between. CDR1 and CDR2 (germline): SGHTA, FQGNSA. This CDR3 is CASSLYSADNEQFF. The CDR3 DNA is TGTGCCAGCAGCTTGTATAGCGCCGACAATGAGCAGTTCTTC.

V gene TRBV5-1 combines with J gene TRBJ1-3; D unclear. V lost 0 bases and J lost 0, with 4 bases in between. Germline assignment: CDR1 SGHRS and CDR2 YFSETQ. The CDR3 sequence is 14 residues long. In DNA, the CDR3 is TGCGCCAGCAGCTTGGCCTACTCTGGAAACACCATATATTTT. This translates into CASSLAYSGNTIYF.

The V call is TRBV29-1, the J call TRBJ1-5; a weak D match, TRBD1 (5 bases). Germline-derived CDR1 and CDR2 are SQVTM and ANQGSEA. CDR3 length: 14 residues. Trimming took 4 bases from V and 0 from J, leaving 10 bases between them. The CDR3 here is CSVGWGFSNQPQHF. CDR3 DNA sequence: TGCAGCGTTGGTTGGGGCTTTAGCAATCAGCCCCAGCATTTT.

The chain has TRBV6-2 or TRBV6-3 and TRBJ1-1; no firm D call. The CDR3 length is 14 residues. Deletions cut 2 bases from V and 5 bases from J, with 12 bases between. CDR1 MNHEY and CDR2 SVGEGT come from the germline V gene. The CDR3 coding sequence is TGTGCCAGCAGTTACAGACCCGGGAGGACTGAAGCTTTCTTT. Protein sequence: CASSYRPGRTEAFF.

The chain employs TRBV18 and TRBJ1-2, with a tentative D call TRBD1 (6 bases). Per the germline V gene, CDR1 is KGHSH and CDR2 is LQKENI. This CDR3 has 13 amino acids. V lost 3 bases and J lost 13, with 18 bases in between. CDR3 DNA: TGTGCCAGCTCACCGACAGGACAAGTTTCGTTCACCTTC. Protein product: CASSPTGQVSFTF. Complete variable domain (other parts from reference TRBV18 and TRBJ1-2): NAGVMQNPRHLVRRRGQEARLRCSPMKGHSHVYWYRQLPEEGLKFMVYLQKENIIDESGMPKERFSAEFPKEGPSILRIQQVVRGDSAAYFCASSPTGQVSFTFGSGTRLTVV.

The chain employs TRBV12-5 and TRBJ1-6; D is unclear. Trimming left V 0 bases short and J 8 bases short, with 20 bases between. This CDR3 is built from 18 residues. Germline loops: CDR1 LGHNT, CDR2 FRNRAP. For the CDR3, the DNA is TGTGCTAGTGGTTTGGTGGCTTCGAACAGCCGTGCCTATTCACCCCTCCACTTT. It codes for CASGLVASNSRAYSPLHF.

This chain links TRBV7-8 with TRBJ1-2; tentative D call: TRBD1 (5 bases). V gave up 5 bases and J gave up 2 bases, with 18 bases separating them. Germline assignment: CDR1 SGHVS and CDR2 FQNEAQ. The CDR3 is 16 residues long. Here the CDR3 DNA reads TGTGCCAGCAGCCCTAGCCGGATTGGGGGGAACTATGGCTACACCTTC. Its translation: CASSPSRIGGNYGYTF. The entire variable domain, with the rest obtained from reference TRBV7-8 and TRBJ1-2, is as follows: GAGVSQSPRYKVAKRGQDVALRCDPISGHVSLFWYQQALGQGPEFLTYFQNEAQLDKSGLPSDRFFAERPEGSVSTLKIQRTQQEDSAVYLCASSPSRIGGNYGYTFGSGTRLTVV.

This chain joins TRBV27 and TRBJ2-1; D possibly corresponds to TRBD2 (5 bases). The V gene lost 3 bases and the J gene lost 9 bases, with 9 bases spanning the gap. The germline CDR1 and CDR2 sequences are MNHEY and SMNVEV (reference sequence). The CDR3 sequence is 12 residues long. This CDR3 is CASSFLAREQFF. In DNA, the CDR3 is TGTGCCAGCAGTTTCCTAGCACGTGAGCAGTTCTTC.

The chain employs TRBV3-1 (or the pseudogene TRBV3-2) and TRBJ2-3; 10 bases line up with TRBD2. Germline loops: CDR1 LGHDT, CDR2 YNNKEL (reference sequence). This CDR3 contains 19 residues. Trimming at V came to 4 bases and at J to 0 bases, leaving 13 bases not matched to a gene. For the CDR3, the DNA is TGTGCCAGCAGCCTCCTGTGGGTAGCGGGGGGCACCAGCACAGATACGCAGTATTTT. It translates to CASSLLWVAGGTSTDTQYF.